This TCR beta chain came from a study of blood T cell repertoires in COVID-19. Sequencing used immunoSEQ multiplex PCR; TCRdb keeps in-frame clones, though not all of them. Of about 100,000 clones in the sample, roughly 80% were seen once. The ends lost 5 bases at V and 3 bases at J; junction bases unmatched: 2. This CDR3 region has 13 residues. The germline V gene encodes CDR1 MNHEY and CDR2 SMNVEV (reference sequence). This clonotype was obtained from a man between 50 and 59 years old who had recovered from COVID-19. Sequenced material: peripheral blood. The rearrangement joins TRBV27 to TRBJ1-1, with 8 nucleotides matching TRBD1. In DNA form, the CDR3 reads TGTGCCAGCAGTCTACAGGGGGACACTGAAGCTTTCTTT. Protein: CASSLQGDTEAFF.